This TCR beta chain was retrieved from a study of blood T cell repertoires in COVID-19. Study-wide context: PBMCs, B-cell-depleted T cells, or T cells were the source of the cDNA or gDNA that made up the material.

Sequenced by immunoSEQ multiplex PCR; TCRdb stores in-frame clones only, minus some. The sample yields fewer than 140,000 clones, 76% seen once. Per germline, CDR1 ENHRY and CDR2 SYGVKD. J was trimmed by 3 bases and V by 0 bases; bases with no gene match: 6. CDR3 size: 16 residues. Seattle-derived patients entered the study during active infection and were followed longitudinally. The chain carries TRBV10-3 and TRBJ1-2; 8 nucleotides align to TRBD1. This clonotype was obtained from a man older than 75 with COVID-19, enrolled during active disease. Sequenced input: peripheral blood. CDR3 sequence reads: CAISESGAGGDYGYTF. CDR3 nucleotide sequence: TGTGCCATCAGTGAGTCGGGTGCAGGGGGCGACTATGGCTACACCTTC.